These 17 T cell receptor beta chains originate from one sample sequenced in a study of tumor-infiltrating lymphocytes in glioblastoma multiforme. TCR beta libraries were built from RNA through three nested multiplex PCR rounds using modified ARM-PCR. TCRdb re-called the multiplex PCR reads with MiXCR, one entry per CDR3 protein. This table has 9,500 to 13,000 distinct CDR3 sequences, less than 75% appearing once. Sequencing was done on a sample of brain tumor tissue. Receptors were obtained from a male donor with glioblastoma.

Judged by abundance, this clonotype is medium-sized. V gene TRBV7-8 combines with J gene TRBJ2-3; no firm D call. The V end lost 3 bases, the J end lost 0 bases, and 4 bases lay between the germline ends. Germline V gives CDR1 SGHVS, CDR2 FQNEAQ. The CDR3 has 13 residues. The CDR3: CASSFGSTDTQYF. CDR3 sequence (DNA): TGTGCCAGCAGCTTTGGGAGCACAGATACGCAGTATTTT. Together with reference TRBV7-8 and TRBJ2-3, the CDR3 gives the full variable domain: GAGVSQSPRYKVAKRGQDVALRCDPISGHVSLFWYQQALGQGPEFLTYFQNEAQLDKSGLPSDRFFAERPEGSVSTLKIQRTQQEDSAVYLCASSFGSTDTQYFGPGTRLTVL.

In its sample, this clonotype was seen many times. The V gene is TRBV5-1, the J gene TRBJ2-7; either TRBD1 or TRBD2 may fit D (5 bases each). The CDR3 is 16 amino acids. Between the trimmed V and J ends, which lost 0 bases and 6 bases, there was a span of 19 bases. Germline assignment: CDR1 SGHRS and CDR2 YFSETQ. The CDR3 sequence: CASSLEGTLGLVEQYF. The CDR3 DNA is TGCGCCAGCAGCTTGGAAGGGACCCTAGGTCTGGTCGAGCAGTACTTC.

This clonotype was detected once. The genes are TRBV5-1 and TRBJ2-1; possible D gene TRBD2, 5 bases. The V and J ends lost 7 bases and 6 bases respectively, with 17 bases between them. CDR1 is SGHRS and CDR2 is YFSETQ in the germline V gene. The CDR3 length is 14 residues. CDR3 loop: CASGPRGELNEQFF. In DNA form, the CDR3 reads TGCGCCAGCGGCCCTCGGGGTGAACTCAATGAGCAGTTCTTC. Full variable domain (remainder filled in from reference TRBV5-1 and TRBJ2-1): KAGVTQTPRYLIKTRGQQVTLSCSPISGHRSVSWYQQTPGQGLQFLFEYFSETQRNKGNFPGRFSGRQFSNSRSEMNVSTLELGDSALYLCASGPRGELNEQFFGPGTRLTVL.

This clonotype turned up a few times. Germline and junction disagree at one end, which may indicate a read error. J is TRBJ2-1 and V is TRBV29-1; D perhaps matches TRBD1 (6 bases). The CDR3 loop spans 15 amino acids. Germline lookup yields CDR1 SQVTM and CDR2 ANQGSEA. The CDR3 DNA reads as TGCAGCGTTGGGCTTGCTGGGGGCTCCTACAATGTGCAGTTCTTC. Amino acid sequence: CSVGLAGGSYNVQFF.

As to this clonotype: One end of the junction is discordant with germline, which a read error may explain. The gene calls are TRBV7-9 and TRBJ1-2; a weak D match, TRBD1 (5 bases). This CDR3 has 19 residues. CDR1 and CDR2 (germline): SEHNR, FQNEAQ (reference sequence). The chain's CDR3 is CASSSIMEGANYPNYVYTF. For the CDR3, the DNA is TGTGCCAGCAGCTCCATAATGGAAGGGGCGAATTATCCTAACTATGTCTACACCTTC.

This rearrangement joins TRBV11-2 to TRBJ2-1; 7 bases agree with TRBD1. Germline CDR1 SGHAT, CDR2 FQNNGV. Trimming took 2 bases from V and 7 from J; bases not matched to a gene: 5. The CDR3 extends over 14 amino acids. CDR3 sequence: CASSLMEQGNEQFF. DNA of the CDR3: TGTGCCAGCAGCTTAATGGAACAGGGGAATGAGCAGTTCTTC.

V is TRBV5-1 and J is TRBJ2-5; 10 nucleotides line up with TRBD1. CDR3 length: 14 amino acids. In germline, CDR1 is SGHRS, CDR2 YFSETQ. V was clipped by 6 bases and J by 5 bases; unmatched bases: 7. Written as DNA, the CDR3 is TGCGCCAGCACCACGGGACAGGGGTTGGAGACCCAGTACTTC. This encodes CASTTGQGLETQYF.

V is TRBV6-2 or TRBV6-3 and J is TRBJ2-7; possibly TRBD2 for D (5 bases). V was cut by 7 bases and J by 0 bases, with 13 bases left in between. The CDR3 is made up of 14 amino acids. Germline CDR1 MNHEY, CDR2 SVGEGT. CDR3 coding DNA: TGTGCCAGCATCCCCGAGGGAGCCTCCTACGAGCAGTACTTC. Encoded protein: CASIPEGASYEQYF.

Ten or more counts support this clonotype. The chain links TRBV11-1 to TRBJ1-1, with 7 nucleotides matching TRBD1. Trimming removed 2 bases from V and 0 bases from J; junction bases left unmatched: 9. The length of the CDR3 is 17 residues. Germline loops: CDR1 SGHAT, CDR2 FQDESV (reference sequence). This chain's CDR3 is CASSLRDRGYMNTEAFF. The CDR3 region has the DNA TGTGCCAGCAGCTTACGGGACAGAGGGTACATGAACACTGAAGCTTTCTTT.

The chain links TRBV11-2 to TRBJ1-1; D not certain. Germline CDR1 is SGHAT and CDR2 is FQNNGV. V was pared by 7 bases and J by 7 bases, with 16 bases between. The CDR3 spans 13 residues. CDR3 in amino acids: CASNQHVANEAFF. DNA for the CDR3: TGTGCCAGCAACCAACACGTGGCTAATGAAGCTTTCTTT.

Comments on this clonotype: Compared with germline, one end of the junction differs, possibly owing to a read error. V is TRBV5-6 and J is TRBJ2-2; 10 nucleotides match TRBD1. CDR1 and CDR2 (germline): SGHDT, YYEEEE. CDR3 length: 16 residues. The CDR3 is CANSQGQGWTTGKLFF. The CDR3 nucleotides are TGTGCCAACAGCCAGGGACAGGGGTGGACTACCGGGAAGCTGTTTTTT.

The J gene is TRBJ2-5, the V gene TRBV20-1; D is perhaps TRBD1 or TRBD2 (6 bases each). The germline V gene has CDR1 DFQATT and CDR2 SNEGSKA (reference sequence). The CDR3 length is 17 residues. The germline V and J ends were trimmed by 2 bases and 5 bases, with 24 bases remaining between them. CDR3 sequence: CSARSFVLGGSGETQYF. The DNA for the CDR3 is TGCAGTGCTAGATCCTTCGTATTGGGGGGCTCCGGGGAGACCCAGTACTTC.

A remark on this clonotype: This may stem from a read error, because a much larger clone lies one nucleotide away. The chain recombines TRBV14 with TRBJ2-2; TRBD2 matches 12 bases. Per the germline V gene, CDR1 is SGHDN and CDR2 is FVKESK. This CDR3 contains 18 residues. CDR3 bases: TGTGCCAGCAGCCAAGTCGCTAGCGGGAGGGATAACATCGGGGAGCTGCTTTTT. Protein product: CASSQVASGRDNIGELLF.

Points on this clonotype: This likely comes from a read error, as the CDR3 has no conserved phenylalanine or tryptophan at its end. The chain couples TRBV20-1 to TRBJ1-6; weak D call: TRBD1 (5 bases). The CDR3 is 15 amino acids. The germline CDR1 and CDR2 sequences are DFQATT and SNEGSKA (reference sequence). The CDR3 spells CSARGLRDGNSSLHY. CDR3 DNA sequence: TGCAGTGCAAGAGGTCTTCGGGACGGGAATTCATCCCTCCACTAT.

In this sample, this clonotype turned up once. A junction end diverges from the germline sequence, so it may reflect a read error. The chain recombines TRBV10-3 with TRBJ2-7, with 8 bases matching TRBD1. This CDR3 is built from 12 residues. Germline CDR1 ENHRY, CDR2 SYGVKD. This chain's CDR3 is CVTSESGQEQYF. CDR3 coding DNA: TGCGTCACCAGTGAGTCGGGACAGGAGCAGTACTTT.

Note on this clonotype: The missing conserved phenylalanine or tryptophan at the end of this CDR3 makes a read error likely. V is TRBV4-1 and J is TRBJ2-3; D not resolved. The germline gives CDR1 MGHRA, CDR2 YSYEKL. CDR3 length: 17 residues. The CDR3 DNA follows: TGCGCCAACAGCCAAGTTCTTACCCGCTCTGGCACAGATACGCAGTATTTA. This codes for CANSQVLTRSGTDTQYL.

With respect to this clonotype: The junction departs from germline at one end; a sequencing error may be responsible. The chain carries TRBV13 and TRBJ2-5; TRBD2 is a possible D gene (5 bases). Germline values: CDR1 PRHDT, CDR2 FYEKMQ (reference sequence). The CDR3 runs 12 residues. CDR3: CASSLIGETQHF. As DNA, the CDR3 is TGTGCCAGCAGCTTGATTGGGGAGACCCAGCACTTC.